This T cell receptor (beta chain) was sequenced for a study of blood T cells in healthy people across ages. Combining a sample-barcoded 5' primer with a J-beta primer mix, a second PCR ran for roughly 7 to 12 cycles. TCRdb reanalysed the 5' RACE reads using MiXCR and keeps one entry per CDR3 protein. This sample has 700,000 to 800,000 distinct CDR3 sequences, with roughly 43% found just once. The germline CDR1 and CDR2 sequences are SGHVS and FNYEAQ. The CDR3 extends over 14 amino acids. V dropped 5 bases and J dropped 8; count of bases not matched to a gene: 9. This rearrangement joins TRBV7-6 to TRBJ2-1; the match to TRBD2 covers 7 bases. Sequenced sample: blood. The sequence was obtained from a woman aged 60-75 years in good health. In DNA form, the CDR3 reads TGTGCCAGCAGCCCGATTGTGGGGGGGGATGAGCAGTTCTTC. Translation gives CASSPIVGGDEQFF. The complete variable domain, with remaining parts taken from reference TRBV7-6 and TRBJ2-1, reads GAGVSQSPRYKVTKRGQDVALRCDPISGHVSLYWYRQALGQGPEFLTYFNYEAQQDKSGLPNDRFSAERPEGSISTLTIQRTEQRDSAMYRCASSPIVGGDEQFFGPGTRLTVL.